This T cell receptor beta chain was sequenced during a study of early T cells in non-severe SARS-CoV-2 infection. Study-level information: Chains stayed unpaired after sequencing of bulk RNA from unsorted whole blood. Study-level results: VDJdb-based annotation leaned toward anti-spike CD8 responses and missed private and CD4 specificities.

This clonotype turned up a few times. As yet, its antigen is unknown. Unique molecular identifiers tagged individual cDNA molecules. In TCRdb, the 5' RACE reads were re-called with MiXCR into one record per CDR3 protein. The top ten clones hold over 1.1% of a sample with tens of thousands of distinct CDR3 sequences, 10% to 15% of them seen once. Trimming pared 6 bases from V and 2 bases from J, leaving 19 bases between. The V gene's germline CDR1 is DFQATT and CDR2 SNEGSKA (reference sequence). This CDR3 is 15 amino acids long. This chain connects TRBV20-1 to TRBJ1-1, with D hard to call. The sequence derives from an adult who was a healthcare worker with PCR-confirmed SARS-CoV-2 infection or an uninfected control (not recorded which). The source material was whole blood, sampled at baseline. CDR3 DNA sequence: TGCAGTGCCGAGTCGCGGTTTGGGTTAAACACTGAAGCTTTCTTT. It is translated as CSAESRFGLNTEAFF.